This T cell receptor (beta chain) was recovered during a study of regulatory T cells in long-lasting Graves disease (dated by TCRdb to 2020 to 2023). Describing the broader study: In the newly diagnosed Graves' disease group, patients had been taking antithyroid drugs for less than 3 months. A total of 33 samples were covered by TCR sequencing, comprising around 13 persistent and some 20 newly diagnosed Graves' disease patients. The study took place in China and was registered as a clinical trial. This study used TCR sequencing and RNA sequencing of peripheral blood to compare persistent Graves' disease patients against newly diagnosed Graves' disease patients.

The paper as a whole reports these results and caveats: Sequencing and analysis were limited to the TCR beta chain. TRBV28, TRBJ1-2 and TRBJ2-5 were preferentially used in persistent disease, while TRBV20-1 and TRBJ2-1 were favored in newly diagnosed disease. The authors acknowledged the small sample size as a limitation that may reduce accuracy. Lower TCR Shannon entropy and fewer highly expanded clones were observed in persistent Graves' disease patients than in newly diagnosed patients, which suggested clonal expansion. Because the primary lesion, thyroid tissue, could not be accessed, the study looked at peripheral blood alone. Persistent patients shared more public clonotypes among themselves (2,741) than newly diagnosed patients did (about 900).

Details on this clonotype: Its recognized antigen is unknown. The record has no base qualities; no much larger clone is one base away.

The CDR3 holds 15 amino acids from the cysteine to the phenylalanine. The read is trimmed to its CDR3 DNA, 45 bases read in frame from base 1. The germline V gene (reference sequence) gives CDR1 as LNHDA and CDR2 as SQIVND. The germline V and J ends show losses of 3 bases and 6 bases respectively, and no gene match explains 6 bases of the junction. Library construction relied on multiplex PCR. The sequencer listed for this sample is Illumina HiSeq 4000. CDR3 regions were amplified by Arm-PCR with iRepertoire HTBI primers to construct TCR beta libraries. Before sequencing, the PCR products went through gel purification. The source study handled its data this way. Gene usage analysis of CDR3 amino acid clonotypes relied on the 60 to 65 TRBV and 12 to 15 TRBJ segments identified across samples. COPE and FqMerger were used to merge filtered high-quality paired reads into contigs. Contigs were aligned with BLAST to IMGT TRBV, TRBD and TRBJ reference genes, and CDR3 was defined per IMGT. Highly expanded clones were defined as clonotypes with a frequency above 0.1%. Shannon entropy was used to measure repertoire diversity, and the Gini coefficient was used to measure V-J evenness. Public clonotypes were defined as clonotypes shared by more than one individual. The raw public reads went through TCRdb reprocessing: fastp at Q25, MiXCR clone calling, in-frame beta chains kept. Under each unique CDR3 protein, matching rows form one entry showing the most common genes and DNA. These V and J calls are TCRdb output, not the study's own analysis. Here the sample has 360,000 or so distinct CDR3 sequences; around 15% occur a single time. The leading ten clones occupy 20% to 25% of the sample.

In light of the paper, this sample's time point label describes: newly diagnosed GD, antithyroid drugs for less than 3 months. RNA was extracted from PBMCs in TRIzol for both TCR sequencing and RNA sequencing. The diagnosis of Graves' disease followed American Thyroid Association guidelines. Recruitment of patients was carried out at an endocrinology department in Xi'an, China. Each patient gave around 9.2 milliliters of peripheral blood, collected in an EDTA anticoagulant tube. Ficoll Paque Plus density gradient separation was used to isolate PBMCs, and no further T cell sorting was done. An Agilent 2100 Bioanalyzer and agarose gel were used to check RNA quality, while a NanoDrop 2000 measured RNA concentration. This sample was shared with a second study, whose subject was T cells in Graves' hyperthyroidism and ophthalmopathy. The second publication reports: Stable Graves' hyperthyroidism was defined as no progression to ophthalmopathy during 18 months of follow-up. Hyperthyroidism patients were newly diagnosed, with disease duration under 2 months, and aged 18 to 65 years. The study excluded patients with uncontrolled infections, other autoimmune diseases, pregnancy or lactation. Diagnoses relied on clinical symptoms, serum thyroxine and TRAb, thyroid ultrasound and orbital computed tomography. The first round of RT-PCR for the TCR CDR3 was performed with the HTBI primer set and the Qiagen OneStep RT-PCR kit. Most expanded thyroid clonotypes (frequency above 0.001) were also detected in blood, suggesting blood repertoires may reflect thyroid immune responses. A model built on a 13 V-J signature distinguished ophthalmopathy from stable hyperthyroidism, reaching roughly 88% sensitivity and under 84% specificity in cross-validation and 80%/75% in testing. In validation, the model predicted progression to ophthalmopathy a median of about 6.8 months before onset, with about 71% sensitivity and 72.22% specificity. To identify TCR V-J signatures that set the groups apart, the researchers used a discovery cohort of 100 or so patients, made up of under 50 with Graves' ophthalmopathy and around 58 with stable Graves' hyperthyroidism. Prospective prediction of ophthalmopathy was tested in an independent validation cohort consisting of about 19 hyperthyroidism patients and approximately 16 patients who later progressed to ophthalmopathy. The 75 to 100 discovery patients were randomly split 7:3 into training and test sets. The study also compared thyroid tissue and blood T-cell repertoires from over 5 Graves' hyperthyroidism patients. After sampling, hyperthyroidism patients received methimazole starting at 30 mg daily, and ophthalmopathy patients received high-dose intravenous methylprednisolone. A second multiplex PCR round built the libraries, followed by size selection and purification. Paired-end sequencing of the libraries was performed with 100 bp reads on an Illumina HiSeq2000. Raw data were processed with SOAPnuke, discarding reads with adapters, uncalled bases, mean Phred below 15, or no exact constant-primer or identifier match. COPE v1.2.5 was used to merge high-quality paired reads, and clonotypes were defined as unique nucleotide sequences. Clonotypes were aligned to IMGT TRBV, TRBD and TRBJ reference segments using MiTCR v1.1. The analysis was restricted to V-J combinations with a frequency above 0.0001, which together covered 99% to 99.2% of the repertoires. A TCS score was defined as the ratio of F50 (clonal expansion) to E x V (chaos), with BLOSUM62-based TCRdist applied between CDR3 peptides within each V-J. Welch's t-statistics and random forest reduced roughly 540 V-J features to 13, which were used in a naive Bayes classifier (R e1071). No statistical method was used to set the sample size in advance, and investigators knew the group allocation. The paper reports TCR Vbeta CDR3 sequencing of 130 to 150 peripheral blood samples: some 44 ophthalmopathy, around 80 hyperthyroidism and 17 progressor patients.

The sequence came from a woman younger than 30 with Graves disease. Donor details come from another sample of the same person, matched by shared clones. This sequence uses TRBV19 and TRBJ2-2, and 8 junction bases match TRBD1. This sample comprised peripheral blood mononuclear cells (PBMCs), obtained at new diagnosis, from a patient treated with antithyroid drugs. The sequenced DNA: TGTGCCAGTAGTATGGCGACAGGGGTTCCCGGGGAGCTGTTTTTT. Translated, it reads CASSMATGVPGELFF.